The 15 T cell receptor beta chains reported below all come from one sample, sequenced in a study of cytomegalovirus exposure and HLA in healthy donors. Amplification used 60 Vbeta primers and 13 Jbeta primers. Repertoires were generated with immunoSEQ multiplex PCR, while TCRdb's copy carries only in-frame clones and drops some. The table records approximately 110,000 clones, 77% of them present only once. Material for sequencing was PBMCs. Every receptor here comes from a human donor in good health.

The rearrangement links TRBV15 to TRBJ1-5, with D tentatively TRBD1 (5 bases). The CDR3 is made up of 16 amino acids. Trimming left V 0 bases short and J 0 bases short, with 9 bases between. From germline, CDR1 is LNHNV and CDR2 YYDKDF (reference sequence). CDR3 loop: CATSRDRQNSNQPQHF. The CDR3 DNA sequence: TGTGCCACCAGCAGAGATAGACAGAATAGCAATCAGCCCCAGCATTTT. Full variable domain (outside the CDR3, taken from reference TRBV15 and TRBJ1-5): DAMVIQNPRYQVTQFGKPVTLSCSQTLNHNVMYWYQQKSSQAPKLLFHYYDKDFNNEADTPDNFQSRRPNTSFCFLDIRSPGLGDTAMYLCATSRDRQNSNQPQHFGDGTRLSIL.

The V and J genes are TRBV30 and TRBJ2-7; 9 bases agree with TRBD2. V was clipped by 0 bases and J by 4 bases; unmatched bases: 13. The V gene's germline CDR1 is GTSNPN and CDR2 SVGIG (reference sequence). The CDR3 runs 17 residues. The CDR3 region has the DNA TGTGCCTGGAGTGTACGAGGCGGGAGGGCCACCAGTTACGAGCAGTACTTC. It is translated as CAWSVRGGRATSYEQYF.

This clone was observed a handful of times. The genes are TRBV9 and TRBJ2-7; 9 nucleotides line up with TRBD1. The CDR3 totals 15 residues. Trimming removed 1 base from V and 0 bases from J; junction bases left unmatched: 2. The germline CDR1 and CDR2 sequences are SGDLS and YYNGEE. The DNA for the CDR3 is TGTGCCAGCAGCGTATCGGGACAGGGCTCCTACGAGCAGTACTTC. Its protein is CASSVSGQGSYEQYF.

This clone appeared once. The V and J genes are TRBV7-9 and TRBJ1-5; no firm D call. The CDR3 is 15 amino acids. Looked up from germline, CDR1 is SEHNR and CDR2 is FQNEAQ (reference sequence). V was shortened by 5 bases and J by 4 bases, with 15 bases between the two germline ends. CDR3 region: CASSAPGSSNQPQHF. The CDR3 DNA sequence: TGTGCCAGCAGCGCTCCGGGTTCCTCTAATCAGCCCCAGCATTTT.

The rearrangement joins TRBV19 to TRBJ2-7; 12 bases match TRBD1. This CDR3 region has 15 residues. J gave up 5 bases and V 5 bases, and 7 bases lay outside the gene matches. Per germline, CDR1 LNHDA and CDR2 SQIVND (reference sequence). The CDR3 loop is CASSETGTGGHEQYF. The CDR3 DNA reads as TGTGCCAGTAGTGAGACCGGGACAGGGGGCCACGAGCAGTACTTC.

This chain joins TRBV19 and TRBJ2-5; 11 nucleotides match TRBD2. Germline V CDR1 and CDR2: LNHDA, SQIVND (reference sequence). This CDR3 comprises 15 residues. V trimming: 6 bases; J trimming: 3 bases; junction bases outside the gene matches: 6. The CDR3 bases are TGTGCCAGTAGGGGGCCGGGACTAGCGGAAGAGACCCAGTACTTC. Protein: CASRGPGLAEETQYF. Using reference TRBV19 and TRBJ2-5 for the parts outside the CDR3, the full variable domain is DGGITQSPKYLFRKEGQNVTLSCEQNLNHDAMYWYRQDPGQGLRLIYYSQIVNDFQKGDIAEGYSVSREKKESFPLTVTSAQKNPTAFYLCASRGPGLAEETQYFGPGTRLLVL.

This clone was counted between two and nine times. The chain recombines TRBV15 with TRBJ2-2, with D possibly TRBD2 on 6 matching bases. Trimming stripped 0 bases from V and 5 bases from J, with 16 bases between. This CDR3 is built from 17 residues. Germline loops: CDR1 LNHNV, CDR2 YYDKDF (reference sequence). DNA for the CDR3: TGTGCCACCAGCAGAGAGCCGGGAGAGGGGATAACCGGGGAGCTGTTTTTT. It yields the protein CATSREPGEGITGELFF. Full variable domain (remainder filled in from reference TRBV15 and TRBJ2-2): DAMVIQNPRYQVTQFGKPVTLSCSQTLNHNVMYWYQQKSSQAPKLLFHYYDKDFNNEADTPDNFQSRRPNTSFCFLDIRSPGLGDTAMYLCATSREPGEGITGELFFGEGSRLTVL.

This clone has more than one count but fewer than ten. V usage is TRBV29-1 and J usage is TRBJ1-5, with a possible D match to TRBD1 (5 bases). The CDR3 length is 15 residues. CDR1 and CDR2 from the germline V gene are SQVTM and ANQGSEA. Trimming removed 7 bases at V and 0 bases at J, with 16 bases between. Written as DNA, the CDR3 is TGCAGCGCTAAGAGTGGGGGAGGTAGCAATCAGCCCCAGCATTTT. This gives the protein CSAKSGGGSNQPQHF. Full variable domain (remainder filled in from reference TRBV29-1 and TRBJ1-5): SAVISQKPSRDICQRGTSLTIQCQVDSQVTMMFWYRQQPGQSLTLIATANQGSEATYESGFVIDKFPISRPNLTFSTLTVSNMSPEDSSIYLCSAKSGGGSNQPQHFGDGTRLSIL.

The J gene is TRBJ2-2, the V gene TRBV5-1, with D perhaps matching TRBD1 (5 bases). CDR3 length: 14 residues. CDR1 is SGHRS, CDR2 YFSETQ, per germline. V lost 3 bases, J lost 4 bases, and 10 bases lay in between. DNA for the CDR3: TGCGCCAGCAGCTCGACAGCTTTCACCGGGGAGCTGTTTTTT. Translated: CASSSTAFTGELFF.

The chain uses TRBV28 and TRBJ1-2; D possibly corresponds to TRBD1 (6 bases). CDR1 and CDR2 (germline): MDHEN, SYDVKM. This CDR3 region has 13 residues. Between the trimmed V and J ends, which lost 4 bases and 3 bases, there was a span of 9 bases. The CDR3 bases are TGTGCCAGCAGTTCGCAGGGGCACTATGGCTACACCTTC. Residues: CASSSQGHYGYTF.

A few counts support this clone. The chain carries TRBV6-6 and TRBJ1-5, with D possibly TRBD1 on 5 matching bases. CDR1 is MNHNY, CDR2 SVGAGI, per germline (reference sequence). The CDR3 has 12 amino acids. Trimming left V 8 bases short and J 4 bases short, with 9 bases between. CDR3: CASGGQNQPQHF. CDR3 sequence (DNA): TGTGCCAGCGGCGGACAAAATCAGCCCCAGCATTTT.

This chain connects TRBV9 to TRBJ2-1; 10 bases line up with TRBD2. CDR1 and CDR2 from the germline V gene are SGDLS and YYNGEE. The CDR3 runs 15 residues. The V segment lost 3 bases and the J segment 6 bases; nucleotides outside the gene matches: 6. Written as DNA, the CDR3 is TGTGCCAGCAGCGAAAGCGGGAGGGAGGTCAATGAGCAGTTCTTC. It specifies CASSESGREVNEQFF.

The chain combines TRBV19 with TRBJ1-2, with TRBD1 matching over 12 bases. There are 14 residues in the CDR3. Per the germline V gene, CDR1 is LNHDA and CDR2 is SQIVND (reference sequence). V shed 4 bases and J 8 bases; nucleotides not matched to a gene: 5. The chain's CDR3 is CASSRDRGLRGYTF. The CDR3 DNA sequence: TGTGCCAGTAGTAGGGACAGGGGGCTTCGCGGCTACACCTTC.

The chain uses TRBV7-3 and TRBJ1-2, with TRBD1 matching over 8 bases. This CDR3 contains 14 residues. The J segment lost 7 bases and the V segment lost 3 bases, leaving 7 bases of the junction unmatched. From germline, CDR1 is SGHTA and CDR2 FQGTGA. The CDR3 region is CASSLDRDLFGYTF. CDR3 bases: TGTGCCAGCAGCTTGGACAGGGACCTCTTTGGCTACACCTTC.

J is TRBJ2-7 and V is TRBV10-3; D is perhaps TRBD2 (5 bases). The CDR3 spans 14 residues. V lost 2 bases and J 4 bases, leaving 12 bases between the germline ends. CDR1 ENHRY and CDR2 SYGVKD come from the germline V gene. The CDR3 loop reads CAISEARGLYEQYF. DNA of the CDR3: TGTGCCATCAGTGAGGCACGAGGGCTTTACGAGCAGTACTTC.